Each of the 32 T cell receptor beta chains below was sequenced from the same sample in a study of T cells after yellow fever vaccination. TCRdb re-called the 5' RACE reads through MiXCR, storing one row per CDR3 protein. The table includes about 500,000 distinct CDR3 sequences, around 16% detected once. This specimen consisted of PBMCs, obtained less than 6 days after the first yellow fever vaccination. The receptor source for this set is a man younger than 30 who received the YFV17D yellow fever vaccine.

This clonotype was recorded at least ten times. The gene calls are TRBV20-1 and TRBJ2-1; maybe TRBD2 (6 bases). The germline V gene has CDR1 DFQATT and CDR2 SNEGSKA (reference sequence). Trimming took 3 bases from V and 3 from J, leaving 15 bases between them. The CDR3 has 15 residues. The CDR3 DNA reads TGCAGTGCTAGCCCGCGGGACGGGGTCTACAATGAGCAGTTCTTC. Its protein is CSASPRDGVYNEQFF.

In its sample, this clonotype was seen a few times. The chain is built from TRBV6-1 and TRBJ2-1, with TRBD2 matching over 8 bases. V was clipped by 4 bases and J by 9 bases; unmatched bases: 11. CDR1 and CDR2 (germline): MNHNS, SASEGT. There are 15 residues in the CDR3. DNA of the CDR3: TGTGCCAGCAGTGTAATACGGGGGGGCCCCGGTGAGCAGTTCTTC. Protein sequence: CASSVIRGGPGEQFF.

This clonotype has just a few counts. The chain combines TRBV24-1 with TRBJ2-2; D ambiguous. CDR1 and CDR2 (germline): KGHDR, SFDVKD. The CDR3 runs 14 residues. V was pared by 3 bases and J by 6 bases, with 10 bases between. Here the CDR3 DNA reads TGTGCCACCAGTGATGGCGCTCGTCCCGGGGAGCTGTTTTTT. This gives the protein CATSDGARPGELFF.

The genes are TRBV12-5 and TRBJ1-6; 10 positions agree with TRBD1. The CDR3 has 15 amino acids. Trimming at V came to 6 bases and at J to 6 bases, leaving 5 bases not matched to a gene. Germline-derived CDR1 and CDR2 are LGHNT and FRNRAP. The CDR3: CASGTTGGGNSPLHF. In DNA, the CDR3 is TGTGCTAGTGGCACGACAGGGGGCGGTAATTCACCCCTCCACTTT. Supplemented by reference TRBV12-5 and TRBJ1-6, the full variable domain reads DARVTQTPRHKVTEMGQEVTMRCQPILGHNTVFWYRQTMMQGLELLAYFRNRAPLDDSGMPKDRFSAEMPDATLATLKIQPSEPRDSAVYFCASGTTGGGNSPLHFGNGTRLTVT.

This clonotype was picked up a small number of times. This chain connects TRBV24-1 to TRBJ2-3, with TRBD1 identical over 7 bases. Trimming took 3 bases from V and 0 from J; bases not matched to a gene: 17. Germline-derived CDR1 and CDR2 are KGHDR and SFDVKD. The CDR3 runs to 20 residues. The CDR3 here is CATSDPIRDRVPLSTDTQYF. The CDR3 bases are TGTGCCACCAGTGATCCGATCCGAGACAGGGTACCTCTGAGCACAGATACGCAGTATTTT.

CDR3 loop: CASSLAAGYEAFF. The CDR3 DNA follows: TGTGCCAGCAGCTTGGCCGCGGGGTACGAAGCTTTCTTT. The rearrangement links TRBV5-5 to TRBJ1-1; D gene uncertain. V shed 0 bases and J shed 8 bases, with 11 bases lying between them. The V gene's germline CDR1 is SGHKS and CDR2 YYEKEE (reference sequence). The CDR3 runs to 13 residues.

V gene TRBV9 combines with J gene TRBJ1-1; D is uncertain. This CDR3 is built from 13 residues. CDR1 is SGDLS and CDR2 is YYNGEE in the germline V gene. V gave up 0 bases and J gave up 0 bases, with 3 bases separating them. The CDR3 DNA follows: TGTGCCAGCAGCGTAGCGGTGAACACTGAAGCTTTCTTT. It yields the protein CASSVAVNTEAFF.

The chain is built from TRBV18 and TRBJ2-7; 12 positions agree with TRBD2. Germline assignment: CDR1 KGHSH and CDR2 LQKENI. The CDR3 consists of 16 residues. J gave up 2 bases and V 3 bases, and 5 bases lay outside the gene matches. The CDR3 region has the DNA TGTGCCAGCTCACCTTGGACTAGCGGGGCTGCCTACGAGCAGTACTTC. Its protein is CASSPWTSGAAYEQYF.

This clonotype turned up a few times. This chain connects TRBV7-9 to TRBJ2-7; 8 bases are shared with TRBD2. Germline V gene lookup returns CDR1 SEHNR and CDR2 FQNEAQ (reference sequence). The CDR3 has 14 amino acids. J was trimmed by 2 bases and V by 6 bases; bases with no gene match: 6. The CDR3 bases are TGTGCCAGCAGTTTCCCGGGAGGGCCCTACGAGCAGTACTTC. Residues: CASSFPGGPYEQYF.

This chain connects TRBV7-6 to TRBJ1-5, with TRBD1 as a possible D gene (5 bases). The length of the CDR3 is 16 residues. Between the trimmed V and J ends, which lost 5 bases and 0 bases, there was a span of 14 bases. Germline CDR1 SGHVS, CDR2 FNYEAQ. CDR3 bases: TGTGCCAGCAGCAGGGATCGGGGGTTTAGCAATCAGCCCCAGCATTTT. It encodes CASSRDRGFSNQPQHF.

This chain connects TRBV27 to TRBJ1-2; perhaps TRBD1 as D (5 bases). This CDR3 region has 14 residues. Trimming removed 3 bases from V and 0 bases from J, with 8 bases in between. CDR1 and CDR2 (germline): MNHEY, SMNVEV (reference sequence). CDR3: CASSFGGTNYGYTF. The DNA of the CDR3 is TGTGCCAGCAGTTTTGGGGGAACTAACTATGGCTACACCTTC.

This clonotype was found a few times. This rearrangement joins TRBV4-1 to TRBJ1-2; no clear D. The CDR3 loop spans 14 amino acids. CDR1 MGHRA and CDR2 YSYEKL come from the germline V gene. Trimming cost V 2 bases and J 4 bases, with 11 bases left between them. This chain's CDR3 is CASSQFTAAYGYTF. In DNA, the CDR3 is TGCGCCAGCAGCCAATTTACCGCAGCCTATGGCTACACCTTC.

The gene calls are TRBV7-8 and TRBJ1-4, with D possibly TRBD1 on 5 matching bases. CDR1 and CDR2 from the germline V gene are SGHVS and FQNEAQ. CDR3 length: 16 amino acids. Trimming removed 1 base from V and 3 bases from J, with 12 bases in between. The CDR3 region has the DNA TGTGCCAGCAGCTTAGACTGGGCCAGGGCTAATGAAAAACTGTTTTTT. It translates to CASSLDWARANEKLFF.

This clonotype was observed many times. The chain employs TRBV20-1 and TRBJ1-1, with 8 bases fitting TRBD1. CDR3 size: 15 residues. Per the germline V gene, CDR1 is DFQATT and CDR2 is SNEGSKA (reference sequence). V trimming: 0 bases; J trimming: 4 bases; junction bases outside the gene matches: 7. The CDR3 region has the DNA TGCAGTGCTAGAGACCCGACAGGGGCAGGCACTGAAGCTTTCTTT. Translation gives CSARDPTGAGTEAFF.

This clonotype was counted between two and nine times. V is TRBV28 and J is TRBJ1-2, with TRBD1 identical over 9 bases. CDR3 size: 16 residues. Germline V gene data show CDR1 as MDHEN and CDR2 as SYDVKM. V gave up 3 bases and J gave up 2 bases; unmatched junction bases: 7. The CDR3 bases are TGTGCCAGCAGTTTTCCAGCGACAGGGGGGAACTATGGCTACACCTTC. Amino acids: CASSFPATGGNYGYTF.

J is TRBJ1-1 and V is TRBV6-5; no clear D gene. With 1 base removed from V and 2 bases from J, the gap between germline ends came to 11 bases. CDR1 is MNHEY, CDR2 SVGAGI, per germline. The CDR3 is made up of 15 amino acids. The CDR3 loop reads CASSYWFWGNTEAFF. CDR3 sequence (DNA): TGTGCCAGCAGTTACTGGTTTTGGGGAAACACTGAAGCTTTCTTT.

V and J are TRBV18 and TRBJ2-6; 7 nucleotides match TRBD1. J was trimmed by 0 bases and V by 5 bases; bases with no gene match: 7. CDR1 and CDR2 (germline): KGHSH, LQKENI. The CDR3 runs 17 residues. DNA of the CDR3: TGTGCCAGCTCAACCGGGACAGTCGCCTCTGGGGCCAACGTCCTGACTTTC. This codes for CASSTGTVASGANVLTF.

The V and J genes are TRBV7-2 and TRBJ2-1; the D gene is possibly TRBD2 (5 bases). From germline, CDR1 is SGHTA and CDR2 FQGNSA. The V end lost 5 bases, the J end lost 2 bases, and 16 bases lay between the germline ends. The CDR3 spans 16 residues. The CDR3, as DNA: TGTGCCAGCAGCATCGAGCGGTGGACGACCTACAATGAGCAGTTCTTC. It is translated as CASSIERWTTYNEQFF.

The chain is built from TRBV12-3 or TRBV12-4 and TRBJ1-1; 9 bases fit TRBD1. The V segment lost 6 bases and the J segment 0 bases; nucleotides outside the gene matches: 11. There are 17 residues in the CDR3. CDR3: CASSLSTGGGMNTEAFF. CDR3 bases: TGTGCCAGCAGCCTCTCGACAGGGGGTGGGATGAACACTGAAGCTTTCTTT.

This sequence joins TRBV6-4 and TRBJ2-1, with D perhaps TRBD2 (6 bases). Trimming took 8 bases from V and 0 from J, leaving 14 bases between them. Germline V CDR1 and CDR2: MRHNA, SNTAGT. This CDR3 is 15 amino acids long. In DNA form, the CDR3 reads TGTGCCAGCTCGGGGGTCCCCAGCTCCTACAATGAGCAGTTCTTC. Translating it yields CASSGVPSSYNEQFF.

This sequence joins TRBV7-6 and TRBJ2-5, with unresolved D. Germline V gene data show CDR1 as SGHVS and CDR2 as FNYEAQ. CDR3 size: 12 residues. The V end lost 3 bases, the J end lost 5 bases, and 7 bases lay between the germline ends. CDR3 loop: CASSFNGETQYF. In DNA form, the CDR3 reads TGTGCCAGCAGCTTTAATGGGGAGACCCAGTACTTC.

The chain carries TRBV7-9 and TRBJ2-1, with 10 bases fitting TRBD2. Trimming at V came to 8 bases and at J to 6 bases, leaving 7 bases not matched to a gene. This CDR3 contains 14 residues. Germline CDR1 SEHNR, CDR2 FQNEAQ (reference sequence). The CDR3 reads CASGRAGGGNEQFF. The CDR3 coding sequence is TGTGCCAGCGGAAGAGCGGGGGGGGGCAATGAGCAGTTCTTC.

This clonotype has more than one count but fewer than ten. The chain has TRBV4-3 and TRBJ2-5, with TRBD2 identical over 8 bases. Trimming removed 3 bases from V and 4 bases from J; junction bases left unmatched: 7. Germline V gene lookup returns CDR1 LGHNA and CDR2 YSLEER. This CDR3 is built from 15 residues. The DNA for the CDR3 is TGCGCCAGCAGCCACAGGGCGGGGGGTCGAGAGACCCAGTACTTC. Its protein product is CASSHRAGGRETQYF.

The rearrangement joins TRBV6-1 to TRBJ2-5; D might be TRBD1 or TRBD2, each matching 6 bases. The CDR3 sequence is 18 residues long. Trimming took 2 bases from V and 2 from J, leaving 21 bases between them. CDR1 is MNHNS, CDR2 SASEGT, per germline. The CDR3 DNA sequence: TGTGCCAGCAGTGAACGGGGGCTTAGTCTCCCAAAACAAGAGACCCAGTACTTC. Encoded protein: CASSERGLSLPKQETQYF.

V and J are TRBV6-5 and TRBJ2-3, with TRBD2 as a possible D gene (5 bases). Germline values: CDR1 MNHEY, CDR2 SVGAGI. V lost 2 bases and J 2 bases, leaving 8 bases between the germline ends. The CDR3 is made up of 14 amino acids. CDR3 sequence reads: CASSYSGLTDTQYF. Here the CDR3 DNA reads TGTGCCAGCAGTTACAGCGGTCTCACAGATACGCAGTATTTT.

This chain uses TRBV6-5 with TRBJ2-7; 10 bases are a match to TRBD2. The V and J ends lost 2 bases and 2 bases, in that order; junction bases with no gene match: 3. The length of the CDR3 is 15 residues. CDR1 MNHEY and CDR2 SVGAGI come from the germline V gene. As DNA, the CDR3 is TGTGCCAGCAGTTACCGAGCGGGGGGGACCTACGAGCAGTACGTC. As protein: CASSYRAGGTYEQYV.

This chain connects TRBV7-3 to TRBJ2-3, with unresolved D. The CDR3 runs 14 residues. The germline gives CDR1 SGHTA, CDR2 FQGTGA. The germline V and J ends were trimmed by 3 bases and 2 bases, with 9 bases remaining between them. For the CDR3, the DNA is TGTGCCAGCAGCTTCAGTGGCCTCACAGATACGCAGTATTTT. This encodes CASSFSGLTDTQYF. The whole variable domain, filled in from reference TRBV7-3 and TRBJ2-3, reads GAGVSQTPSNKVTEKGKYVELRCDPISGHTALYWYRQSLGQGPEFLIYFQGTGAADDSGLPNDRFFAVRPEGSVSTLKIQRTERGDSAVYLCASSFSGLTDTQYFGPGTRLTVL.

This clonotype showed up many times. J is TRBJ2-3 and V is TRBV24-1; perhaps TRBD1 as D (5 bases). Trimming took 9 bases from V and 2 from J, leaving 8 bases between them. Germline CDR1 is KGHDR and CDR2 is SFDVKD. The CDR3 covers 12 residues. The CDR3 is CATAGNTDTQYF. The CDR3 region has the DNA TGTGCCACCGCAGGGAACACAGATACGCAGTATTTT.

J is TRBJ1-1 and V is TRBV4-3, with D possibly being TRBD1 (5 bases). Trimming took off 4 bases at V and 4 bases at J, with 16 bases between the two ends. This CDR3 spans 15 amino acids. The germline V gene has CDR1 LGHNA and CDR2 YSLEER. CDR3 nucleotides: TGCGCCAGCAGCCTTCTTCCGGGGCCCACCACTGAAGCTTTCTTT. Encoded protein: CASSLLPGPTTEAFF.

This clonotype has only a few counts. CDR3 amino acids: CASSARVRASTDTQYF. For the CDR3, the DNA is TGTGCCAGCAGTGCCCGAGTCAGGGCGAGCACAGATACGCAGTATTTT. The J gene is TRBJ2-3, the V gene TRBV12-3 or TRBV12-4; possibly TRBD1 for D (5 bases). The CDR3 has 16 amino acids. Between the trimmed V and J ends, which lost 5 bases and 0 bases, there was a span of 15 bases.

The chain combines TRBV3-1 with TRBJ2-2; 10 bases are shared with TRBD2. This CDR3 region has 18 residues. Germline values: CDR1 LGHDT, CDR2 YNNKEL (reference sequence). The junction had 11 bases not matched to a gene; V was cut back by 0 bases and J by 7 bases. The CDR3 reads CASSQDRSGGARIGELFF. DNA of the CDR3: TGTGCCAGCAGCCAAGATCGAAGCGGGGGGGCGAGGATCGGGGAGCTGTTTTTT.

This chain connects TRBV18 to TRBJ1-1; maybe TRBD1 (5 bases). V was trimmed by 3 bases and J by 0 bases, leaving 11 bases between them. The CDR3 is 15 amino acids. Germline V CDR1 and CDR2: KGHSH, LQKENI. DNA for the CDR3: TGTGCCAGCTCACCGAAAGGGGCCTTGAACACTGAAGCTTTCTTT. Protein sequence: CASSPKGALNTEAFF.